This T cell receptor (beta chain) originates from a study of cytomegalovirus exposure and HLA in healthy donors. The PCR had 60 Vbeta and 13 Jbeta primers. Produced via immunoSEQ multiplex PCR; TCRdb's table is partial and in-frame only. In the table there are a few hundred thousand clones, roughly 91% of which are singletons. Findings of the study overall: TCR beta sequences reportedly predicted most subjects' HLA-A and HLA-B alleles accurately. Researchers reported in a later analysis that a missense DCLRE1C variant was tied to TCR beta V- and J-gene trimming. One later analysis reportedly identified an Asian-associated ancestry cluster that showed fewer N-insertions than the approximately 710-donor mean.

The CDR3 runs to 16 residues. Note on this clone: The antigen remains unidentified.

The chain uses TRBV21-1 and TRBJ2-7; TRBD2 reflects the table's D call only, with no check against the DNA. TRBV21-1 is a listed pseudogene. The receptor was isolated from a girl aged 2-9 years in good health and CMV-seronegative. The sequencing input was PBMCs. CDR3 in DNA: TGTGCCAGCAGCCCACAACAGCGGGGGTTGATAAACGAGCAGTACTTC. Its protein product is CASSPQQRGLINEQYF.